One sample yielded the 13 T cell receptor beta chains listed below, sequenced in a study of cytomegalovirus exposure and HLA in healthy donors (TCRdb year 2017). Library preparation was by the immunoSEQ multiplex PCR assay. For the multiplex PCR, a mixture combining 60 forward primers for TCR Vbeta segments and 13 reverse primers for TCR Jbeta segments was used. TCRdb took over this immuneACCESS table, retaining in-frame rearrangements with V and J assigned. Such tables are incomplete; in checked studies, under half of the missing clones stem from an unresolved V gene, and the remainder is unexplained. Here the sample has approximately 170,000 clones; roughly 80% occur a single time. The top ten hold around 3.2% of the sample. Specimen: PBMCs. The receptor set was obtained from a young woman in good health and CMV-seropositive.

The V gene is TRBV7-9, the J gene TRBJ2-1; D unresolved. This CDR3 has 13 residues. CDR1 is SEHNR and CDR2 is FQNEAQ in the germline V gene (reference sequence). Trimming shortened V by 0 bases and J by 6 bases, and 6 bases separated the two germline ends. CDR3 amino acids: CASSLAPSNEQFF. CDR3 in DNA: TGTGCCAGCAGCTTAGCCCCTAGCAATGAGCAGTTCTTC.

The rearrangement joins TRBV5-1 to TRBJ2-3; D may be TRBD2 (5 bases). Germline CDR1 and CDR2: SGHRS and YFSETQ. Trimming removed 4 bases at V and 0 bases at J, with 12 bases between. This CDR3 is 15 amino acids long. CDR3 amino acids: CASSLRAGSTDTQYF. For the CDR3, the DNA is TGCGCCAGCAGCCTGCGGGCTGGAAGCACAGATACGCAGTATTTT.

V usage is TRBV6-1 and J usage is TRBJ2-7; 7 bases match TRBD2. This CDR3 is 15 amino acids long. In germline, CDR1 is MNHNS, CDR2 SASEGT. V trimming: 5 bases; J trimming: 3 bases; junction bases outside the gene matches: 10. CDR3 sequence: CASSFIAGDYYEQYF. CDR3 bases: TGTGCCAGCAGTTTTATAGCGGGCGACTACTACGAGCAGTACTTC.

Concerning this clone itself: The same CDR3 also results from other DNA sequences found in this sample. The CDR3 protein is CASSLGENTEAFF. In DNA, the CDR3 is TGTGCCAGCAGCTTAGGAGAGAACACTGAAGCTTTCTTT. The J gene is TRBJ1-1, the V gene TRBV11-3; unclear D gene. The germline CDR1 and CDR2 sequences are SGHNT and YENEEA. The CDR3 sequence is 13 residues long. V was trimmed by 1 base and J by 1 base, leaving 4 bases between them.

V is TRBV7-2 and J is TRBJ2-5, with TRBD2 identical over 12 bases. The V gene's germline CDR1 is SGHTA and CDR2 FQGNSA. This CDR3 spans 16 amino acids. V dropped 5 bases and J dropped 5; count of bases not matched to a gene: 9. In DNA, the CDR3 is TGTGCCAGCAGCCCGATACTAGCGGGAGGTGGGGAGACCCAGTACTTC. Protein sequence: CASSPILAGGGETQYF.

The CDR3 spells CASSFAPGQQSTGELFF. In DNA form, the CDR3 reads TGTGCCAGCAGTTTCGCTCCGGGACAGCAGAGCACCGGGGAGCTGTTTTTT. This chain joins TRBV27 and TRBJ2-2; TRBD1 agrees at 7 bases. There are 17 residues in the CDR3. V lost 3 bases and J lost 4; bases outside the gene matches: 11. Germline CDR1 reads MNHEY; CDR2 reads SMNVEV (reference sequence).

V and J are TRBV27 and TRBJ1-6, with D maybe TRBD1 (5 bases). The V and J ends lost 2 bases and 9 bases respectively, with 17 bases between them. Looked up from germline, CDR1 is MNHEY and CDR2 is SMNVEV (reference sequence). This CDR3 comprises 16 residues. For the CDR3, the DNA is TGTGCCAGCAGTTTAACACAGGTTCCCTACGCTTCACCCCTCCACTTT. Translation: CASSLTQVPYASPLHF.

The J gene is TRBJ2-5, the V gene TRBV19; 7 bases are a match to TRBD2. The ends lost 5 bases at V and 11 bases at J; junction bases unmatched: 11. The CDR3 consists of 13 residues. Germline-derived CDR1 and CDR2 are LNHDA and SQIVND (reference sequence). The CDR3 region is CASSPSPGREQYF. CDR3 DNA sequence: TGTGCCAGTAGTCCAAGTCCGGGGAGGGAGCAGTACTTC.

This clone was seen only once. The chain couples TRBV28 to TRBJ2-7, with D possibly matching TRBD1 (6 bases). There are 13 residues in the CDR3. Looked up from germline, CDR1 is MDHEN and CDR2 is SYDVKM. Trimming took 6 bases from V and 3 from J, leaving 12 bases between them. CDR3: CASSIGQSYEQYF. DNA for the CDR3: TGTGCCAGCAGCATTGGACAGAGCTACGAGCAGTACTTC.

This clone was seen a handful of times. V gene TRBV28 combines with J gene TRBJ1-4, with 9 positions matching TRBD1. V shed 6 bases and J 8 bases; nucleotides not matched to a gene: 10. The V gene's germline CDR1 is MDHEN and CDR2 SYDVKM. There are 15 residues in the CDR3. CDR3 nucleotides: TGTGCCAGCAGGTCGTCCGGGACAGGGTACGAAAAACTGTTTTTT. Translation: CASRSSGTGYEKLFF.

The V and J genes are TRBV6-5 and TRBJ2-2; no firm D call. Germline V CDR1 and CDR2: MNHEY, SVGAGI. Trimming pared 2 bases from V and 0 bases from J, leaving 7 bases between. This CDR3 is built from 15 residues. This CDR3 is CASSYLLPNTGELFF. CDR3 nucleotide sequence: TGTGCCAGCAGTTACCTACTACCGAACACCGGGGAGCTGTTTTTT.

This clone was seen once. The chain uses TRBV27 and TRBJ1-4, with unresolved D. Between the trimmed V and J ends, which lost 6 bases and 11 bases, there was a span of 10 bases. Germline lookup yields CDR1 MNHEY and CDR2 SMNVEV (reference sequence). This CDR3 contains 11 residues. The CDR3 DNA is TGTGCCAGCAGCTTGGGAGACAAACTGTTTTTT. It translates to CASSLGDKLFF. The variable domain in full, with the rest retrieved from reference TRBV27 and TRBJ1-4, is EAQVTQNPRYLITVTGKKLTVTCSQNMNHEYMSWYRQDPGLGLRQIYYSMNVEVTDKGDVPEGYKVSRKEKRNFPLILESPSPNQTSLYFCASSLGDKLFFGSGTQLSVL.

The rearrangement links TRBV2 to TRBJ1-1; a possible D gene is TRBD1 (6 bases). The CDR3 covers 15 residues. The germline V gene encodes CDR1 SNHLY and CDR2 FYNNEI. Trimming shortened V by 6 bases and J by 1 base, and 15 bases separated the two germline ends. As DNA, the CDR3 is TGTGCCAGCAGAGAGTTGGGACACCAGAACACTGAAGCTTTCTTT. Its translation is CASRELGHQNTEAFF.